These T cell receptor beta chains were read from a single sample in a study of shared clonotypes between healthy human individuals. TCRdb's copy holds only in-frame clones and misses some; the assay was immunoSEQ multiplex PCR. The sample includes about 520,000 clones, about 78% of them seen just once. Sequenced material: PBMCs. All receptors derive from a woman aged 40 to 50 in good health. Some clones in this sample may be carry-over from other donors' samples. Each CDR3 is given with its conserved first and last residue. D genes are given only for firm matches. Size is stated for part of the rows, as once, few or many counts, or as a class when the clone is expanded.

V: TRBV19
J: TRBJ2-7
D: TRBD2
size: NA
DNA: TGTGCCAGTAGTGGCCCGACTAGCGGGGCCTCCTACGAGCAGTACTTC
CDR3: CASSGPTSGASYEQYF

V: TRBV27
J: TRBJ2-3
D: TRBD1
size: NA
DNA: TGTGCCAGCAGACGTAGACAGGGGTTTAGTGCAGATACGCAGTATTTT
CDR3: CASRRRQGFSADTQYF

V: TRBV29-1
J: TRBJ1-2
D: NA
size: once
DNA: TGCAGCGTTGGGCAGGGTGAGGATAACTATGGCTACACCTTC
CDR3: CSVGQGEDNYGYTF

V: TRBV5-1
J: TRBJ2-1
D: TRBD2
size: NA
DNA: TGCGCCAGCAGCAGAACAAGCGGGGTCGCCTACAATGAGCAGTTCTTC
CDR3: CASSRTSGVAYNEQFF

V: TRBV7-8
J: TRBJ2-1
D: NA
size: NA
DNA: TGTGCCAGCAGCTTAGTGGGGGAGAGCGACTCCTACAATGAGCAGTTCTTC
CDR3: CASSLVGESDSYNEQFF

V: TRBV2
J: TRBJ2-3
D: NA
size: once
DNA: TGTGCCAGCAGAGGGGGGAGCACAGATACGCAGTATTTT
CDR3: CASRGGSTDTQYF

V: TRBV11-2
J: TRBJ1-2
D: NA
size: NA
DNA: TGTGCCAGCAGCTTAGACAGGGGCTATGGCTACACCTTC
CDR3: CASSLDRGYGYTF

V: TRBV18
J: TRBJ2-3
D: NA
size: NA
DNA: TGTGCCAGCTCACAAGGTAGCACAGATACGCAGTATTTT
CDR3: CASSQGSTDTQYF

V: TRBV6-4
J: TRBJ2-2
D: NA
size: NA
DNA: TGTGCCAGCAGTAGGGGTGACACCGGGGAGCTGTTTTTT
CDR3: CASSRGDTGELFF

V: TRBV9
J: TRBJ2-7
D: TRBD2
size: NA
DNA: TGTGCCAGCAGCCCAGGACTAGCGGGAGTCTACGAGCAGTACTTC
CDR3: CASSPGLAGVYEQYF

V: TRBV2
J: TRBJ2-1
D: NA
size: NA
DNA: TGTGCCAAAAGCGGACCCTACAATGAGCAGTTCTTC
CDR3: CAKSGPYNEQFF

V: TRBV6-1
J: TRBJ2-1
D: TRBD2
size: many
DNA: TGTGCCAGCGTCCTCCTAGCGGGAGGTGGCGATGAGCAGTTCTTC
CDR3: CASVLLAGGGDEQFF

V: TRBV9
J: TRBJ2-3
D: TRBD2
size: NA
DNA: TGTGCCAGCAGCGGGACTAGCGGGTATAACACAGATACGCAGTATTTT
CDR3: CASSGTSGYNTDTQYF

V: TRBV9
J: TRBJ1-1
D: NA
size: NA
DNA: TGTGCCAGCGAAAGTTCTTTCTTT
CDR3: CASESSFF

V: TRBV29-1
J: TRBJ2-5
D: NA
size: NA
DNA: TGCAGCGTTTGGAGCGGCGGCGAGACCCAGTACTTC
CDR3: CSVWSGGETQYF

V: TRBV28
J: TRBJ2-3
D: NA
size: NA
DNA: TGTGCCAGCAGTCCCTTGGGGGGGGCGTCAGATACGCAGTATTTT
CDR3: CASSPLGGASDTQYF

V: TRBV11-2
J: TRBJ1-1
D: NA
size: NA
DNA: TGTGCCAGCAGTTCCGACAGGAACACTGAAGCTTTCTTT
CDR3: CASSSDRNTEAFF

V: TRBV28
J: TRBJ2-7
D: NA
size: many
DNA: TGTGCCAGCAGTTCCTTGACGGGGGCGGCCTACGAGCAGTACTTC
CDR3: CASSSLTGAAYEQYF

V: TRBV5-4
J: TRBJ2-7
D: TRBD2
size: NA
DNA: TGTGCCAGCAGCCTAGCGGGGCGCTACGAGCAGTACTTC
CDR3: CASSLAGRYEQYF

V: TRBV7-9
J: TRBJ2-1
D: NA
size: NA
DNA: TGTGCCAGCAGCTTAGGTCCGGGACCACAAAATGAGCAGTTCTTC
CDR3: CASSLGPGPQNEQFF

V: TRBV6-1
J: TRBJ1-1
D: NA
size: NA
DNA: TGTGCCAGCAGTGAAGAACGACAGAACACTGAAGCTTTCTTT
CDR3: CASSEERQNTEAFF

V: TRBV27
J: TRBJ1-4
D: TRBD1
size: NA
DNA: TGTGCCAGCAGTTCCCCTGGACAGGGAGGAGAAAAACTGTTTTTT
CDR3: CASSSPGQGGEKLFF

V: TRBV7-9
J: TRBJ2-1
D: TRBD2
size: NA
DNA: TGTGCCAGCAGCTTGTTGACTAGCGGGAGTAATGAGCAGTTCTTC
CDR3: CASSLLTSGSNEQFF

V: TRBV6-1
J: TRBJ1-5
D: NA
size: few
DNA: TGTGCCAGCAGTGAGTTTTGGGGCAATCAGCCCCAGCATTTT
CDR3: CASSEFWGNQPQHF

V: TRBV10-3
J: TRBJ1-1
D: NA
size: NA
DNA: TGTGCCATCAGTTTGGAGGGGCCTGGCACTGAAGCTTTCTTT
CDR3: CAISLEGPGTEAFF

V: TRBV27
J: TRBJ2-7
D: TRBD2
size: NA
DNA: TGTGCCAGCAGTTTATTTAGCGGGAGAAACGAGCAGTACTTC
CDR3: CASSLFSGRNEQYF

V: TRBV19
J: TRBJ2-6
D: NA
size: NA
DNA: TGTGCCAGTAGTATCCCTAGTTCTGGGGCCAACGTCCTGACTTTC
CDR3: CASSIPSSGANVLTF

V: TRBV7-3
J: TRBJ2-5
D: NA
size: NA
DNA: TGTGCCAGCAGCCTCGGACGACAAGAGACCCAGTACTTC
CDR3: CASSLGRQETQYF

V: TRBV6-5
J: TRBJ2-7
D: TRBD2
size: NA
DNA: TGTGCCGCCAGCGGGAGAGGCCTCGAGCAGTACTTC
CDR3: CAASGRGLEQYF

V: TRBV4-3
J: TRBJ2-6
D: NA
size: few
DNA: TGCGCCAGCAGCCAAGATGTCCTCTCTGGGGCCAACGTCCTGACTTTC
CDR3: CASSQDVLSGANVLTF

V: TRBV5-6
J: TRBJ2-3
D: TRBD2
size: NA
DNA: TGTGCCAGCAGCGCCTTTCGCGGGCGGGAGGTTGGAGATACGCAGTATTTT
CDR3: CASSAFRGREVGDTQYF

V: TRBV6-5
J: TRBJ2-7
D: NA
size: NA
DNA: TGTGCCAGCGGGCGACAACCACGCTCCTACGAGCAGTACTTC
CDR3: CASGRQPRSYEQYF

V: TRBV10-3
J: TRBJ2-5
D: TRBD1
size: NA
DNA: TGTGCCTCTGGGACAGTTGAGACCCAGTACTTC
CDR3: CASGTVETQYF

V: TRBV7-9
J: TRBJ1-1
D: TRBD1
size: NA
DNA: TGTGCCAGCAGCAACCACCTTGGTACAGGGGGCGGATTGGAGACTGAAGCTTTCTTT
CDR3: CASSNHLGTGGGLETEAFF

V: TRBV6-5
J: TRBJ2-1
D: TRBD2
size: NA
DNA: TGTGCCAGCAGAACTAGCGGGAGTGGCGATGAGCAGTTCTTC
CDR3: CASRTSGSGDEQFF

V: TRBV7-8
J: TRBJ1-1
D: NA
size: once
DNA: TGTGCCAGCAGTAAGCGAAGACAGCGACCTAACACTGAAGCTTTCTTT
CDR3: CASSKRRQRPNTEAFF

V: TRBV9
J: TRBJ2-6
D: NA
size: NA
DNA: TGTGCCAGCAGCGGTGGTGCTGGGGCCAACGTCCTGACTTTC
CDR3: CASSGGAGANVLTF

V: TRBV5-1
J: TRBJ1-1
D: NA
size: NA
DNA: TGCGCCAGCGGGAGGGACGTTGGCATGAACACTGAAGCTTTCTTT
CDR3: CASGRDVGMNTEAFF

V: TRBV4-2
J: TRBJ2-3
D: TRBD2
size: NA
DNA: TGTGCCAGCAGCCGGATGACTAGCGGGGGCACAGATACGCAGTATTTT
CDR3: CASSRMTSGGTDTQYF

V: TRBV5-1
J: TRBJ2-3
D: TRBD2
size: once
DNA: TGCGCCAGCAGCTTCTCTAGCGGGAGAGGAGATACGCAGTATTTT
CDR3: CASSFSSGRGDTQYF

V: TRBV11-2
J: TRBJ2-2
D: NA
size: NA
DNA: TGTGCCAGCAGCTTAGATACCGCCAACACCGGGGAGCTGTTTTTT
CDR3: CASSLDTANTGELFF

V: TRBV4-1
J: TRBJ1-4
D: TRBD1
size: NA
DNA: TGCGCCAGCAACTACCCGGGACAGGAAAGATCTGCTAATGAAAAACTGTTTTTT
CDR3: CASNYPGQERSANEKLFF

V: TRBV6-5
J: TRBJ2-7
D: NA
size: NA
DNA: TGTGCCAGCAGTTATCAGGGGGAGCAGTACTTC
CDR3: CASSYQGEQYF

V: TRBV5-1
J: TRBJ2-1
D: NA
size: NA
DNA: TGCGCCAGCAGCCCGGGACTGGGGGTGGTCAATGAGCAGTTCTTC
CDR3: CASSPGLGVVNEQFF

V: TRBV7-9
J: TRBJ2-3
D: NA
size: NA
DNA: TGTGCCAGCAGCTTAAGGGTGCAAGATACGCAGTATTTT
CDR3: CASSLRVQDTQYF

V: TRBV21-1
J: TRBJ1-4
D: NA
size: many
DNA: TGTGCCAGCACCCCCAAGAACGCCGGGTCTGAAAAACTGTTTTTT
CDR3: CASTPKNAGSEKLFF

V: TRBV28
J: TRBJ2-3
D: TRBD1
size: NA
DNA: TGTGCCAGCGGAATACCCCGACAGGGGATAGATACGCAGTATTTT
CDR3: CASGIPRQGIDTQYF

V: TRBV15
J: TRBJ2-1
D: NA
size: NA
DNA: TGTGCCACCAGCAGAGATCGATACAGAAAGTTCTTC
CDR3: CATSRDRYRKFF

V: TRBV7-2
J: TRBJ1-1
D: NA
size: once
DNA: TGTGCCAGCAGCATCGCCCTAGGCGCTGAAGCTTTCTTT
CDR3: CASSIALGAEAFF

V: TRBV27
J: TRBJ1-1
D: NA
size: NA
DNA: TGTGCCAGCAGTCCATCCGGACTCCAGTCCGCTGAAGCTTTCTTT
CDR3: CASSPSGLQSAEAFF

V: TRBV7-8
J: TRBJ2-5
D: TRBD2
size: NA
DNA: TGTGCCAGCAGCCAAAGGGTATGGAGGGCTAGCGGGGCCCGAGAGACCCAGTACTTC
CDR3: CASSQRVWRASGARETQYF

V: TRBV20-1
J: TRBJ2-1
D: NA
size: NA
DNA: TGCAGTGCTAGCCACCCTGATGAGCAGTTCTTC
CDR3: CSASHPDEQFF

V: TRBV4-1
J: TRBJ2-4
D: NA
size: NA
DNA: TGCGCCAGCAGCCAAGAAGTTCCGGGAGCGGTAATCAAAAACATTCAGTACTTC
CDR3: CASSQEVPGAVIKNIQYF

V: TRBV7-9
J: TRBJ2-2
D: TRBD2
size: NA
DNA: TGTGCCAGCAGCTTACCGGGAGGGCACACCGGGGAGCTGTTTTTT
CDR3: CASSLPGGHTGELFF

V: TRBV28
J: TRBJ2-7
D: TRBD2
size: NA
DNA: TGTGCCAGCAGTTTATGGGCGGGAGAGAGGTACGAGCAGTACTTC
CDR3: CASSLWAGERYEQYF

V: TRBV7-2
J: TRBJ2-7
D: NA
size: medium-sized
DNA: TGTGCCAGCAGCTTAATTTCGGGCGGCCCTTTTTACGAGCAGTACTTC
CDR3: CASSLISGGPFYEQYF

V: TRBV9
J: TRBJ2-7
D: TRBD2
size: NA
DNA: TGTGCCAGCAGCGGCGGACTAGCGGGAGGGCGGGCCCACGAGCAGTACTTC
CDR3: CASSGGLAGGRAHEQYF

V: TRBV6-5
J: TRBJ2-1
D: NA
size: NA
DNA: TGTGCCAGCAGTATCTCTCGGGTCCGAGGTGAGCAGTTCTTC
CDR3: CASSISRVRGEQFF

V: TRBV6-1
J: TRBJ2-5
D: NA
size: NA
DNA: TGTGCCAGCAGCCCTGAGCAGTACTTC
CDR3: CASSPEQYF

V: TRBV6-6
J: TRBJ2-7
D: NA
size: once
DNA: TGTGCCAGCAGGGGGGGACAGTTCTCCTACGAGCAGTACTTC
CDR3: CASRGGQFSYEQYF